This T cell receptor (beta chain) was recorded in a study of kidney transplant recipient with SARS-CoV-2 infection. A single record per CDR3 protein comes from TCRdb applying MiXCR to the reads. The table has 200,000 to 250,000 distinct CDR3 sequences, around 26% seen once. As to this clonotype: This may be a read error: a much more frequent sequence differs by one nucleotide.

This CDR3 has 17 amino acids. Trimming pared 4 bases from V and 6 bases from J, leaving 24 bases between. The V gene's germline CDR1 is MNHGY and CDR2 SAAAGT. This receptor was taken from a male patient between 25 and 39 years old who had COVID-19 and was a kidney transplant recipient. T cells may partly derive from the graft donor. The V and J genes are TRBV6-8 and TRBJ1-2; D uncertain. The sample was a blood sample, taken at baseline and on roughly day 110 from a kidney transplant recipient. The CDR3 reads CASSLMRRSRKTHGYTF. The CDR3 coding sequence is TGTGCCAGCAGTTTGATGAGACGCTCTAGAAAGACCCATGGCTACACCTTC.